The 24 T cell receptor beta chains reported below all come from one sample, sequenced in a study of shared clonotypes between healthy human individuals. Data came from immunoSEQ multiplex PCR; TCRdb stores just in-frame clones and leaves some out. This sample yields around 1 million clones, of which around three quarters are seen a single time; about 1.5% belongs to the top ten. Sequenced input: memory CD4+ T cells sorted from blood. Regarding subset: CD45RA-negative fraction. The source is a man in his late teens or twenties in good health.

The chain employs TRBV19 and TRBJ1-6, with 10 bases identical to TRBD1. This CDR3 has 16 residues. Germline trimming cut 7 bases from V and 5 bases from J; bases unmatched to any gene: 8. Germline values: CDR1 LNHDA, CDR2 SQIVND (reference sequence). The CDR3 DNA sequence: TGTGCCAGTACTGAGACAGGGGGCCAGCATAATTCACCCCTCCACTTT. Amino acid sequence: CASTETGGQHNSPLHF. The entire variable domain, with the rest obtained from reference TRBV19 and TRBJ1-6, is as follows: DGGITQSPKYLFRKEGQNVTLSCEQNLNHDAMYWYRQDPGQGLRLIYYSQIVNDFQKGDIAEGYSVSREKKESFPLTVTSAQKNPTAFYLCASTETGGQHNSPLHFGNGTRLTVT.

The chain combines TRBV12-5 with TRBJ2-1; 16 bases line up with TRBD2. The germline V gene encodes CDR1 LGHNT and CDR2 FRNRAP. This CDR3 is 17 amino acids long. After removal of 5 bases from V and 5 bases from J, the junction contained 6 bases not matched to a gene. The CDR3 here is CASGPGTSGRADNEQFF. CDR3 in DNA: TGTGCTAGTGGTCCCGGGACTAGCGGGAGGGCCGACAATGAGCAGTTCTTC.

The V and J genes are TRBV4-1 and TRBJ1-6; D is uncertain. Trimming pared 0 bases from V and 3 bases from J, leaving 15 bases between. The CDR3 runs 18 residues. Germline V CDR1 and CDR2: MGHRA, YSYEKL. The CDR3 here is CASSQEGGPGLYNSPLHF. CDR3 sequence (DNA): TGCGCCAGCAGCCAAGAAGGAGGGCCAGGTCTCTATAATTCACCCCTCCACTTT.

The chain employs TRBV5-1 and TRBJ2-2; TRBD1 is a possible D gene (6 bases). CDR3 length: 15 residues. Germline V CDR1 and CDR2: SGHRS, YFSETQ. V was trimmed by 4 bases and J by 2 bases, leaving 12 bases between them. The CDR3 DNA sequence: TGCGCCAGCAGCCTTATGGGACAAAACACCGGGGAGCTGTTTTTT. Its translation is CASSLMGQNTGELFF.

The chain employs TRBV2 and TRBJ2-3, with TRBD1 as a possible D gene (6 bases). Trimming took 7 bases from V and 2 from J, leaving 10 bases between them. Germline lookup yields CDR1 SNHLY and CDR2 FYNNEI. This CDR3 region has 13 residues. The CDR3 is CASIGQLTDTQYF. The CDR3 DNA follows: TGTGCCAGCATCGGACAGCTCACAGATACGCAGTATTTT.

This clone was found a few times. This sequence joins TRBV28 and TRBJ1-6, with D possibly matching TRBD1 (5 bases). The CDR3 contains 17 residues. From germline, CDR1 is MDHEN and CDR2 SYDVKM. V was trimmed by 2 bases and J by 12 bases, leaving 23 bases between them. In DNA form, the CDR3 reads TGTGCCAGCAGTTTAGCTGGGGGAGGGGCGCGTCGGGAACCCCTCCACTTT. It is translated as CASSLAGGGARREPLHF.

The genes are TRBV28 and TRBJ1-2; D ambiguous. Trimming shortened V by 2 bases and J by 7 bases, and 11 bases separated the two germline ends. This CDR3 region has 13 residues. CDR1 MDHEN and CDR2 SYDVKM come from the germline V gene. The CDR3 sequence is CASSLIPLGGYTF. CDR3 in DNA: TGTGCCAGCAGTTTAATCCCCCTTGGTGGCTACACCTTC.

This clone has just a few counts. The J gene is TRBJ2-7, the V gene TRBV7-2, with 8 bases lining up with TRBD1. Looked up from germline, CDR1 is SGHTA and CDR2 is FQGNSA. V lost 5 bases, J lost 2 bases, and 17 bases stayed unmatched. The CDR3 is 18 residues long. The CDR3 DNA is TGTGCCAGCAGCCGGCAAGGGGCAGGGGGCGTCTCTACCTACGAGCAGTACTTC. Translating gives CASSRQGAGGVSTYEQYF.

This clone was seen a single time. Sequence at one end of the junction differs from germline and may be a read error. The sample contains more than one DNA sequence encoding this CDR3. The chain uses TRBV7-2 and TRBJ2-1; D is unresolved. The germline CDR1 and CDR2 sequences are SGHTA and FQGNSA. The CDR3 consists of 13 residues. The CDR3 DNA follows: TGTGCCAGCACCTTAAGCTCCTACAATGAGCAGTTCTTC. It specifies CASTLSSYNEQFF. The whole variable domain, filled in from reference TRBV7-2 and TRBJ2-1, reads GAGVSQSPSNKVTEKGKDVELRCDPISGHTALYWYRQSLGQGLEFLIYFQGNSAPDKSGLPSDRFSAERTGGSVSTLTIQRTQQEDSAVYLCASTLSSYNEQFFGPGTRLTVL.

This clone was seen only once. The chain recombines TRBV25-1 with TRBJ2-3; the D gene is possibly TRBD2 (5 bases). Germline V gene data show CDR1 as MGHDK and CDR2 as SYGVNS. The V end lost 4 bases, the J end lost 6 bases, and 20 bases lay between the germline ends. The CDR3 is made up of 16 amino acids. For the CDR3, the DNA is TGTGCCAGCAGTGCGCTCTCAGGACTGGCTGGGGATACGCAGTATTTT. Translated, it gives CASSALSGLAGDTQYF.

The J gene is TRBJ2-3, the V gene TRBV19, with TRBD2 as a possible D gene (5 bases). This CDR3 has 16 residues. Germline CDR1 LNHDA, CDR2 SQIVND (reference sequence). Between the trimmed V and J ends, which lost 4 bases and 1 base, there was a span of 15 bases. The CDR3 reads CASSRGERWGTDTQYF. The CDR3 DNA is TGTGCCAGTAGTAGGGGAGAGAGGTGGGGCACAGATACGCAGTATTTT.

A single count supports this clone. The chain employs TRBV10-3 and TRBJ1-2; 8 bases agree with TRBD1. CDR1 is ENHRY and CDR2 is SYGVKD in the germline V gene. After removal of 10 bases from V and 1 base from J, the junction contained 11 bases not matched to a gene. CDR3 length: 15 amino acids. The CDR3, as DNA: TGTGCCAGCATGGGGATGACAGGGGATAACTATGGCTACACCTTC. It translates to CASMGMTGDNYGYTF.

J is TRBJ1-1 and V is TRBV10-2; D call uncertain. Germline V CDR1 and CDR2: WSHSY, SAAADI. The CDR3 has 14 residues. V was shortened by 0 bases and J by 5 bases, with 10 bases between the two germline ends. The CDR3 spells CASSESWRTTEAFF. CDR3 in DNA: TGCGCCAGCAGTGAGTCTTGGCGGACTACTGAAGCTTTCTTT.

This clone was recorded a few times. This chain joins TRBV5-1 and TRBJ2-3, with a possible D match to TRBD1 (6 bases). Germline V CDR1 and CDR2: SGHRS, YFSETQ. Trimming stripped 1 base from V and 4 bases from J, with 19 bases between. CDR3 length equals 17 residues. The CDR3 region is CASSLRGYDGSADTQYF. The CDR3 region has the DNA TGCGCCAGCAGCTTGAGGGGGTACGATGGGTCGGCAGATACGCAGTATTTT.

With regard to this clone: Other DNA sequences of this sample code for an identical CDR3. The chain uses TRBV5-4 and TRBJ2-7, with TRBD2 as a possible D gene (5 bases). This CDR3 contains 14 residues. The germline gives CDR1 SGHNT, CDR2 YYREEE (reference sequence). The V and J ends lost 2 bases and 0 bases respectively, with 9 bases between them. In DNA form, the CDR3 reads TGTGCCAGCAGCTTCCGGGAAAGCTCCTACGAGCAGTACTTC. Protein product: CASSFRESSYEQYF.

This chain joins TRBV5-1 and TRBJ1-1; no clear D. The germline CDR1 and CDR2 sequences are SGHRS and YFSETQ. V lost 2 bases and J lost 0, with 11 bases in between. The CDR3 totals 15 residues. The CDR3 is CASSFTGDMNTEAFF. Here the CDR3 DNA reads TGCGCCAGCAGCTTCACGGGAGACATGAACACTGAAGCTTTCTTT.

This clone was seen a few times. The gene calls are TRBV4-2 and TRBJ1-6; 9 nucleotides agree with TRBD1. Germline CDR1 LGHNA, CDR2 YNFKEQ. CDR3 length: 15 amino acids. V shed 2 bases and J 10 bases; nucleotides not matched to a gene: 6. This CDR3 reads CASSQTDRGGSPLHF. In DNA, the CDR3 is TGTGCCAGCAGCCAAACGGACAGGGGCGGGTCACCCCTCCACTTT.

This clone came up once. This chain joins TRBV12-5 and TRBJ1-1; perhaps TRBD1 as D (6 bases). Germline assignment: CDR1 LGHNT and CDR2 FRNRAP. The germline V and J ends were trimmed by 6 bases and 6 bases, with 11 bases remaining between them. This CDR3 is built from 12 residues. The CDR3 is CASGQQGPEAFF. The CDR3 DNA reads TGTGCTAGTGGCCAACAGGGCCCTGAAGCTTTCTTT.

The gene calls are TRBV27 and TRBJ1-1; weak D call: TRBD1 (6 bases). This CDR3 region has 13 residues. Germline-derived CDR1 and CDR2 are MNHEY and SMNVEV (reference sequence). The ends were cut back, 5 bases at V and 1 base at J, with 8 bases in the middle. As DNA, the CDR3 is TGTGCCAGCAGTACCAGGGGGAACACTGAAGCTTTCTTT. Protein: CASSTRGNTEAFF.

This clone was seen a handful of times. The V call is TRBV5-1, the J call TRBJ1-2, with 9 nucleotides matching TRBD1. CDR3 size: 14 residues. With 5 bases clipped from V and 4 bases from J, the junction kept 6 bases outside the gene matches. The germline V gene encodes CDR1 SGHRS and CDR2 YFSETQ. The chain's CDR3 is CASRVDRGGYGYTF. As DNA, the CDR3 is TGCGCCAGCAGGGTGGACAGGGGAGGCTATGGCTACACCTTC.

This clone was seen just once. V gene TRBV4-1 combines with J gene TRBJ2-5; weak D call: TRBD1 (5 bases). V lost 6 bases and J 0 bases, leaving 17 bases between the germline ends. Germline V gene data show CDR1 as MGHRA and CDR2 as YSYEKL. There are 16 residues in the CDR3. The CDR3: CASSGGPGQYQETQYF. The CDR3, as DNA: TGCGCCAGCAGTGGTGGCCCAGGGCAATACCAAGAGACCCAGTACTTC.

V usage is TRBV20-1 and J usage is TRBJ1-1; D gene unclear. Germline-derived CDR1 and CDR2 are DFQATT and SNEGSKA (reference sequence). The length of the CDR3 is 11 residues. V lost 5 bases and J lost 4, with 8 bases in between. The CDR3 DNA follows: TGCAGTGCTCCGGTGGGCACTGAAGCTTTCTTT. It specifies CSAPVGTEAFF.

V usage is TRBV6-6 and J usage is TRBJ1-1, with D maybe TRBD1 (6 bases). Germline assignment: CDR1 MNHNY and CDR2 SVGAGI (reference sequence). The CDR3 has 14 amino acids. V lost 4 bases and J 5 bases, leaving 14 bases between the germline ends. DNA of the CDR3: TGTGCCAGCAGTTCTGACAGGTACCGGACTGAAGCTTTCTTT. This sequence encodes CASSSDRYRTEAFF.

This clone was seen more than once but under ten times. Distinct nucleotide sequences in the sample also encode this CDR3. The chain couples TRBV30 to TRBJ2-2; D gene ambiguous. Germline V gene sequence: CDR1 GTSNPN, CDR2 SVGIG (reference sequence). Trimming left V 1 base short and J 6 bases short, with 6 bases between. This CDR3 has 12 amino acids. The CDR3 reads CAWSENAGELFF. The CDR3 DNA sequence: TGTGCCTGGAGTGAAAATGCCGGGGAGCTGTTTTTT.